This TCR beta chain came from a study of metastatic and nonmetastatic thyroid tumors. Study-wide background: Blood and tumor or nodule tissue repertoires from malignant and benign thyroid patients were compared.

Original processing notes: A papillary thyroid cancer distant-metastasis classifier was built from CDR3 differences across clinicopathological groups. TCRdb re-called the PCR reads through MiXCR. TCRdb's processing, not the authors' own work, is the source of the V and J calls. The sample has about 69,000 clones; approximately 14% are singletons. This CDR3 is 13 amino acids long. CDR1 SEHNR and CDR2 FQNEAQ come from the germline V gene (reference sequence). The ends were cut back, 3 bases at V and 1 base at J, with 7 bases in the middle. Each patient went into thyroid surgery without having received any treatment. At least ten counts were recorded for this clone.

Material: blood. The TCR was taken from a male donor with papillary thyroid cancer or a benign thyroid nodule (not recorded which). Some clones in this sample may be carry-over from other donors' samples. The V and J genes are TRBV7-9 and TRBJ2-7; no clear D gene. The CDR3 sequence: CASSFLSSYEQYF. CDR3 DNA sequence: TGTGCCAGCAGCTTTTTGAGTTCCTACGAGCAGTACTTC.